The 9 T cell receptor beta chains given below trace back to one sample, sequenced in a study of OX40 agonist ivuxolimab in advanced cancers. Method: immunoSEQ multiplex PCR; TCRdb's copy keeps in-frame clones and lacks some. The sample has fewer than 30,000 clones, 81% seen once; the top ten hold roughly 32%. The sequences come from CD4+ or CD8+ T cells sorted from blood, collected in a trial of the OX40 agonist ivuxolimab. The receptors derive from an adult with an advanced solid tumor such as melanoma, head and neck, liver or kidney cancer.

This chain uses TRBV15 with TRBJ2-3; D is undetermined. CDR3 length: 14 amino acids. V was trimmed by 1 base and J by 4 bases, leaving 9 bases between them. Germline V CDR1 and CDR2: LNHNV, YYDKDF (reference sequence). DNA of the CDR3: TGTGCCACCAGCAGAGTCTATATCCCAGATACGCAGTATTTT. This translates into CATSRVYIPDTQYF.

The genes are TRBV30 and TRBJ2-5; D is possibly TRBD1 or TRBD2 (6 bases each). The CDR3 is 13 amino acids. Germline CDR1 GTSNPN, CDR2 SVGIG (reference sequence). The ends were cut back, 1 base at V and 5 bases at J, with 11 bases in the middle. The CDR3 nucleotides are TGTGCCTGGAGTGAGGGGGGCTGGGAGACCCAGTACTTC. This gives the protein CAWSEGGWETQYF.

The J gene is TRBJ1-5, the V gene TRBV14; 12 bases are shared with TRBD1. V gave up 8 bases and J gave up 5 bases; unmatched junction bases: 16. The CDR3 has 18 residues. CDR1 is SGHDN and CDR2 is FVKESK in the germline V gene. As DNA, the CDR3 is TGTGCCAGCTCACGAGGGGACAGGGGGCCGTTCAAATATCAGCCCCAGCATTTT. Amino acids: CASSRGDRGPFKYQPQHF. Full variable domain (missing parts from reference TRBV14 and TRBJ1-5): EAGVTQFPSHSVIEKGQTVTLRCDPISGHDNLYWYRRVMGKEIKFLLHFVKESKQDESGMPNNRFLAERTGGTYSTLKVQPAELEDSGVYFCASSRGDRGPFKYQPQHFGDGTRLSIL.

J is TRBJ2-2 and V is TRBV12-1; no check of the table's D call, TRBD2, against the DNA was made. TRBV12-1 constitutes a pseudogene. This CDR3 region has 20 residues. The CDR3 here is CASSFVLAGGPRLNTGELFF. The CDR3 DNA follows: TGTGCCAGCAGCTTTGTTCTAGCGGGAGGGCCGCGACTTAACACCGGGGAGCTGTTTTTT.

V and J are TRBV7-9 and TRBJ2-5; possibly TRBD1 for D (6 bases). V was trimmed by 5 bases and J by 0 bases, leaving 16 bases between them. Germline values: CDR1 SEHNR, CDR2 FQNEAQ (reference sequence). The CDR3 is 16 amino acids. The CDR3 DNA follows: TGTGCCAGCAGCCCCCGGATAGGGGGAGACCAAGAGACCCAGTACTTC. It translates to CASSPRIGGDQETQYF.

This chain's CDR3 is CASSRNGGFSSYNEQFF. The CDR3 bases are TGTGCCAGCAGCCGAAACGGGGGGTTTAGCTCCTACAATGAGCAGTTCTTC. V gene TRBV7-3 combines with J gene TRBJ2-1; 7 bases line up with TRBD2. V gave up 5 bases and J gave up 0 bases; unmatched junction bases: 10. Germline-derived CDR1 and CDR2 are SGHTA and FQGTGA. This CDR3 contains 17 residues.

The genes are TRBV5-4 and TRBJ2-7; D not certain. Germline CDR1 and CDR2: SGHNT and YYREEE (reference sequence). The CDR3 has 12 residues. Trimming removed 0 bases from V and 6 bases from J, with 7 bases in between. As DNA, the CDR3 is TGTGCCAGCAGCTTGGGGGCGCTCGAGCAGTACTTC. This codes for CASSLGALEQYF.

This rearrangement joins TRBV7-3 to TRBJ1-1, with TRBD1 as a possible D gene (6 bases). The CDR3 spans 14 residues. V dropped 2 bases and J dropped 5 bases, with 12 bases sitting between them. CDR1 and CDR2 (germline): SGHTA, FQGTGA. In DNA, the CDR3 is TGTGCCAGCAGCTTATCGGGGGGGCTTACTGAAGCTTTCTTT. Protein product: CASSLSGGLTEAFF.

This sequence joins TRBV4-2 and TRBJ2-3; D is unclear. The germline gives CDR1 LGHNA, CDR2 YNFKEQ. The CDR3 spans 17 residues. The V end lost 0 bases, the J end lost 1 base, and 14 bases lay between the germline ends. In DNA, the CDR3 is TGTGCCAGCAGCCAAGATTTTTTGTTAGGAGGCACAGATACGCAGTATTTT. This sequence encodes CASSQDFLLGGTDTQYF.